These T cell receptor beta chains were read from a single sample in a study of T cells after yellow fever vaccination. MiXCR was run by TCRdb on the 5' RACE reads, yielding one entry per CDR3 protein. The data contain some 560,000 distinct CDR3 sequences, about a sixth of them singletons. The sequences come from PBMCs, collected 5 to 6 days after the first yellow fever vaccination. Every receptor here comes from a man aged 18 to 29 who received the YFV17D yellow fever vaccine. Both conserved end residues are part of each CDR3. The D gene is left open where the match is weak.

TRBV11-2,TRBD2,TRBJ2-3,CASSPRLAALTDTQYF
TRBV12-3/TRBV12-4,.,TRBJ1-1,CASSLMGTEAFF
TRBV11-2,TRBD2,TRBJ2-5,CASSLAAGGFVETQYF
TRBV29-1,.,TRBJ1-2,CSVAITLDYGYTF
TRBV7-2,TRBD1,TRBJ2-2,CASSLTGIEAGELFF
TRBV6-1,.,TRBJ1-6,CASSLTGRANSPLHF
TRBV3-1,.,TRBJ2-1,CASSRQWGFGNEQFF
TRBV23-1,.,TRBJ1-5,CASSQFHRGAEQPQHF
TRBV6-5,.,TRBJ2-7,CASSYSGTPYEQYF
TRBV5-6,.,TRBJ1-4,CASSLAVSNPGRSKLFF
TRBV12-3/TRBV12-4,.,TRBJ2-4,CASSLAARSENIQYF
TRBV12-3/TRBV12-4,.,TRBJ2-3,CASSLFAWRTDTQYF
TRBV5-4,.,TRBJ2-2,CASSLSRGGELFF
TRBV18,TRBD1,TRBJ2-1,CASSRDRGSYNEQFF
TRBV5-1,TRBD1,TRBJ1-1,CASSPGQRTEAFF
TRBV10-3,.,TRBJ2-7,CAISESRNPEQYF
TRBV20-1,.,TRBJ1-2,CSARTDNYGYTF
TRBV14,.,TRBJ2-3,CASSQGRGDTQYF
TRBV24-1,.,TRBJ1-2,CATSDPTGNYGYTF
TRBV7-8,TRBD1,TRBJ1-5,CASSPFGQGAIQPQHF
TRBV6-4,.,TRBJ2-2,CASSYRIDVGELFF
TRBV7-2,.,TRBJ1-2,CASSLRGRTNNYGYTF
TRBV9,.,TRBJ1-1,CASSVEAGSMNTEAFF
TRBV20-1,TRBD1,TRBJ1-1,CSASMQGAWTEAFF
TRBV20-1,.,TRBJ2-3,CSASSRADTQYF
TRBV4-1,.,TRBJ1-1,CASSQVTVNTEAFF
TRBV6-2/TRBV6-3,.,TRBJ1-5,CASSRINQPQHF
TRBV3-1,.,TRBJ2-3,CASSLPTRTDTQYF
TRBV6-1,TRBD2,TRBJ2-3,CASSVSGGGTDTQYF
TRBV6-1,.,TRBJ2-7,CATQTGIFGEQYF
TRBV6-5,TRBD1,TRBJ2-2,CASSYRGTGGGELFF
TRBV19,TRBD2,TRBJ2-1,CASSDFWGGRGEQFF
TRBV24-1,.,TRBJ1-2,CATHLVLGGIYGYTF
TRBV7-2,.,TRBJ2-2,CASSLNFGGASTGELFF
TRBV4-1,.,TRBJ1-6,CASSHHGGGSPLHF
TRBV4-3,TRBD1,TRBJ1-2,CASSQLGQGDYGYTF
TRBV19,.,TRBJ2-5,CASSIVLAGSFGGQETQYF
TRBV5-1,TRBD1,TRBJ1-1,CASSSQGYQVEAFF
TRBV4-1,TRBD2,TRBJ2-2,CASRRPGRGGELFF
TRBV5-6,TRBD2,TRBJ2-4,CASSAPEGFGGAKNIQYF
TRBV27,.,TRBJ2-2,CASSRQAPQGNTGELFF
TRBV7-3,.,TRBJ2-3,CASSYNSPPDTQYF
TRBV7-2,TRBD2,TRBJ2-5,CASSLYLGGYQETQYF
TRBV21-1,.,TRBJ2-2,CASSKRSSGRELFF
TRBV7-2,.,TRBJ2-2,CASSLFGGGTGELFF
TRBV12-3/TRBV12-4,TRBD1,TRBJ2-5,CASSLREGAAEETQYF
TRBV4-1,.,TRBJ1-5,CASSQEGRGGNQPQHF
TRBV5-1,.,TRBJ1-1,CASSFTGGSEAFF
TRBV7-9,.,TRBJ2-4,CASTVLALAKNIQYF
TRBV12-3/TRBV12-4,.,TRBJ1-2,CASRAPSANYGYTF
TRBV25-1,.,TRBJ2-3,CASTSGAGTDTQYF
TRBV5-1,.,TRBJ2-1,CASSLLGPGSYNEQFF
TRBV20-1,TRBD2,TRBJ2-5,CSAPTSYQETQYF
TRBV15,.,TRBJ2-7,CATSRNRYYEQYF